This T cell receptor (beta chain) was documented in a study of CD8+ T cells in alopecia areata. The CDR3 has 11 amino acids. Germline CDR1 reads SQVTM; CDR2 reads ANQGSEA. The V segment lost 7 bases and the J segment 11 bases; nucleotides outside the gene matches: 9. This clone was found a few times. What it binds is unknown. Study-wide findings and caveats: Alopecia totalis/universalis scalp especially showed more expanded CD8+ clones than normal scalp. Sharing of TCR sequences between patients (possibly for HLA-related reasons) was less clear than in mice.

In alopecia areata patients, both lesional scalp punch biopsies and peripheral blood were collected. Following extraction, RNA underwent reverse transcription to cDNA, which served as the sequencing template. The data were produced by immunoSEQ multiplex PCR, yet TCRdb's version contains in-frame clones alone and is incomplete. The table includes under 30,000 clones, roughly 50% detected once. Sequenced: NKG2D-high CD8+ T cells sorted from blood. The sequence came from a human donor with alopecia areata. The chain joins TRBV29-1 to TRBJ1-1; TRBD1 matches at 8 bases. CDR3 bases: TGCAGCGACACCGACAGGGGCGATGCTTTCTTT. Its protein is CSDTDRGDAFF.